This is a list of T cell receptor beta chains from one sample in a study of T cells after yellow fever vaccination. MiXCR, applied by TCRdb to the 5' RACE reads, yields one record per CDR3 protein. The sample includes about 430,000 distinct CDR3 sequences, around 19% seen only once; the top ten take roughly a sixth. The sample here was PBMCs, taken before the yellow fever booster vaccination. These TCRs come from a man younger than 35 who received the YFV17D yellow fever vaccine. Both conserved end residues are part of each CDR3. D genes are given only for firm matches. For some rows the clone size is stated as once, few or many, or as a class when expanded; others skip it.

j_call d_call v_call clone_size cdr3_nt cdr3_aa
TRBJ2-3 . TRBV11-2 . TGTGCCAGTATGGACCGGAGGTCAGATACGCAGTATTTT CASMDRRSDTQYF
TRBJ2-3 TRBD2 TRBV15 . TGTGCCACCAGCAGAGGGACTAGCGGGGGGCCATTCTCTAGCACAGATACGCAGTATTTT CATSRGTSGGPFSSTDTQYF
TRBJ2-1 TRBD1 TRBV12-3/TRBV12-4 many TGTGCCAGCGCGGGACAGGGGGCGAGCTCCTACAATGAGCAGTTCTTC CASAGQGASSYNEQFF
TRBJ2-1 . TRBV29-1 . TGCAGTCCCCGGGGACAAAGTAATGAGCAGTTCTTC CSPRGQSNEQFF
TRBJ1-6 . TRBV12-3/TRBV12-4 . TGTGCCAGCAGCCGAGAGCAAGGGGGGGAAGGTTCACCCCTCCACTTT CASSREQGGEGSPLHF
TRBJ1-2 . TRBV7-3 . TGTGCCAGCAGCTTAGCGGCGGGTGTCCCATACTTAAACTATGGCTACACCTTC CASSLAAGVPYLNYGYTF
TRBJ2-5 . TRBV20-1 few TGCAGTGCTGGGACCGACAGAGAAGAGACCCAGTACTTC CSAGTDREETQYF
TRBJ2-1 TRBD1 TRBV12-5 few TGTGCTAGTGGCCCCGGGACAGAACACAATGAGCAGTTCTTC CASGPGTEHNEQFF
TRBJ2-7 . TRBV7-2 . TGTGCCAGCAGCTTATTGAGTCGGGCCGAGCAGTACTTC CASSLLSRAEQYF
TRBJ1-4 . TRBV5-1 . TGCGCCAGCAGCTTGGTACAGCCCAATGAAAAACTGTTTTTT CASSLVQPNEKLFF
TRBJ1-5 . TRBV7-2 few TGTGCCAGCAGCCTGATGACAGGCCGAAATCAGCCCCAGCATTTT CASSLMTGRNQPQHF
TRBJ2-3 . TRBV6-1 . TGTGCCAGCAGCTACCGGCGCACTAGCACAGATACGCAGTATTTT CASSYRRTSTDTQYF
TRBJ2-5 TRBD2 TRBV5-4 . TGTGCCAGCAGCCCCGGGACTATCCAAGAGACCCAGTACTTC CASSPGTIQETQYF
TRBJ2-2 TRBD1 TRBV5-1 few TGCGCCAGCAGCCGAATTCCGGGACAGGAGATGTCCGGGGAGCTGTTTTTT CASSRIPGQEMSGELFF
TRBJ1-4 . TRBV21-1 few TGTGCCAGCAGCAAATGGCAAGAAAAACTGTTTTTT CASSKWQEKLFF
TRBJ2-7 TRBD1 TRBV20-1 . TGCAGTGCCCGGAACGGACAGGGGATTGCCTACGAGCAGTACTTC CSARNGQGIAYEQYF
TRBJ1-3 TRBD1 TRBV6-5 . TGTGCCAGCAGTTACGACAGGGTGGGGAACACCATATATTTT CASSYDRVGNTIYF
TRBJ1-5 . TRBV20-1 few TGCAGTGCTACGGGATCCAATCAGCCCCAGCATTTT CSATGSNQPQHF
TRBJ2-1 TRBD2 TRBV20-1 . TGCAGTGCTAGAGGCCCGCTTTACGGGGGGGCCTTTGAGCAGTTCTTC CSARGPLYGGAFEQFF
TRBJ2-5 . TRBV4-3 few TGCGCCAGCAGCCAAGTGCGGGGCGCGGAGACCCAGTACTTC CASSQVRGAETQYF
TRBJ1-2 TRBD1 TRBV12-3/TRBV12-4 . TGTGCCAGCAGCCCTAGACAGGGGGCGGTTGGCTACACCTTC CASSPRQGAVGYTF
TRBJ2-5 TRBD2 TRBV5-1 . TGCGCCAGCGGAAGCGGGGCCCAAGAGACCCAGTACTTC CASGSGAQETQYF
TRBJ2-3 . TRBV28 . TGTGCCAGCCGTCCTAGCTATCGGCCGGATACGCAGTATTTT CASRPSYRPDTQYF
TRBJ2-2 TRBD1 TRBV10-3 . TGTGCCATCAGTCCGGACAGGGGGACCGGGGAGCTGTTTTTT CAISPDRGTGELFF
TRBJ2-2 . TRBV7-3 few TGTGCCAGCAGCTTTTCGGGACCGAACACCGGGGAGCTGTTTTTT CASSFSGPNTGELFF
TRBJ2-2 . TRBV29-1 . TGCAGCGTAACAGGAACAACCGGGGAGCTGTTTTTT CSVTGTTGELFF
TRBJ2-1 TRBD1 TRBV20-1 few TGCAGTGCTAGAGGGGTCGGGACAGCTTACAATGAGCAGTTCTTC CSARGVGTAYNEQFF
TRBJ1-1 . TRBV13 few TGTGCCAGCAGACCCGACCCGTCGAACACTGAAGCTTTCTTT CASRPDPSNTEAFF
TRBJ2-7 . TRBV5-1 . TGCGCCAGCAGCTTGCTGGACTCCAGGGCCTCCGAGCAGTACTTC CASSLLDSRASEQYF
TRBJ2-1 . TRBV5-1 . TGCGCCAGCAGATTTGGAGGGCCCGGTGAGCAGTTCTTC CASRFGGPGEQFF
TRBJ2-5 . TRBV5-1 few TGCGCCAGCAGCTTTCGGCCACAAGAGACCCAGTACTTC CASSFRPQETQYF
TRBJ2-2 . TRBV20-1 . TGCAGTGCTAGCGTCGGCAGGGAGATGGGGGAGCTGTTTTTT CSASVGREMGELFF
TRBJ2-7 . TRBV6-6 . TGTGCCAGCAGTTACTCGGTGGGTGGCTACGAGCAGTACTTC CASSYSVGGYEQYF
TRBJ2-7 . TRBV6-5 few TGTGCCAGCAGTCTCACTCTGGACGGATCCTACGAGCAGTACTTC CASSLTLDGSYEQYF
TRBJ1-2 . TRBV6-2/TRBV6-3 few TGTGCCAGCAGTTACGGTTCGCCTGGCTACACCTTC CASSYGSPGYTF
TRBJ1-4 . TRBV2 . TGTGCCAGCCTGGGGGAAAAACTGTTTTTT CASLGEKLFF
TRBJ2-3 TRBD1 TRBV18 few TGTGCCAGCTCACCAGCGGGCCAGGGGGCTAGAGATACGCAGTATTTT CASSPAGQGARDTQYF
TRBJ2-5 . TRBV12-3/TRBV12-4 few TGTGCCAGCAGCTCCTCGTACAGGGCCTGGTACCAAGAGACCCAGTACTTC CASSSSYRAWYQETQYF
TRBJ2-7 TRBD1 TRBV29-1 few TGCAGCGTTGAGTATCGGGACAGGGGCAACGAGCAGTACTTC CSVEYRDRGNEQYF
TRBJ2-3 . TRBV9 . TGTGCCAGCACTGGGACGCCACTGGATACGCAGTATTTT CASTGTPLDTQYF
TRBJ2-1 . TRBV20-1 . TGCAGTGCCCGGGCCGGGGTCTACAATGAGCAGTTCTTC CSARAGVYNEQFF
TRBJ2-1 . TRBV9 many TGTGCCAGCAGTGTGGGGTCCTACAATGAGCAGTTCTTC CASSVGSYNEQFF
TRBJ1-1 . TRBV7-2 once TGTGCCAGCAGCTTTCTAAGGGGAGACACTGAAGCTTTCTTT CASSFLRGDTEAFF
TRBJ2-1 . TRBV12-3/TRBV12-4 many TGTGCCAGCACTCAGTTGGGTGAGCAGTTCTTC CASTQLGEQFF
TRBJ2-5 TRBD1 TRBV4-3 . TGCGCCAGCAGCCGGGGACAGGCTGGTGGAGAGACCCAGTACTTC CASSRGQAGGETQYF
TRBJ2-3 . TRBV29-1 . TGCAGCGTCCGCGAAGGGGATACGCAGTATTTT CSVREGDTQYF
TRBJ1-5 TRBD1 TRBV12-3/TRBV12-4 . TGTGCCAGCAGCCAGACAGGGCCCAATCAGCCCCAGCATTTT CASSQTGPNQPQHF
TRBJ2-6 . TRBV6-5 . TGTGCCAGCCAGGGACACGTTGTTCCCAACGTCCTGACTTTC CASQGHVVPNVLTF
TRBJ1-2 . TRBV6-5 few TGTGCCAGCAGTCCACCCGGGACAAGAGGCTACACCTTC CASSPPGTRGYTF
TRBJ2-2 TRBD1 TRBV27 . TGTGCCATTCCGACAGGGGAGAACACCGGGGAGCTGTTTTTT CAIPTGENTGELFF
TRBJ1-5 TRBD1 TRBV25-1 many TGTGCCAGCAGTGAGGGGGGACAGGGGATTAGTCAGCCCCAGCATTTT CASSEGGQGISQPQHF
TRBJ2-7 . TRBV20-1 . TGCAGTGCTAGCCGCAACACAGGGCGTCAGCAGTACTTC CSASRNTGRQQYF
TRBJ2-2 . TRBV12-3/TRBV12-4 few TGTGCCAGCAGAACCACCGGGGAGCTGTTTTTT CASRTTGELFF
TRBJ2-1 TRBD1 TRBV3-1 . TGTGCCAGCAGCCGGAAAGGACAGGGGGTGTACAATGAGCAGTTCTTC CASSRKGQGVYNEQFF
TRBJ2-3 . TRBV18 many TGTGCCAGCTCACCACGCTCAACTGGACGGGGGCAGGGTACGCAGTATTTT CASSPRSTGRGQGTQYF